This is a list of T cell receptor beta chains from one sample in a study of T cell repertoires in cytomegalovirus infection. TCRdb recomputed calls from the reads with MiXCR, one row per CDR3 protein. The sample shows 200,000 to 300,000 distinct CDR3 sequences, 6.5% of them seen only once. The sequencing input was PBMCs. These TCRs come from a human donor in good health (CMV status not recorded). Some clones in this sample may be carry-over from other donors' samples. CDR3s include the opening cysteine and the closing phenylalanine or tryptophan. Fields, in order: J gene, D gene, clone size, V gene, CDR3 DNA, CDR3 protein. A D gene is named only where the DNA matches it firmly. The size entry is marked missing in some rows and otherwise reads once, few, many or a size class.

J gene: TRBJ2-4
D gene: TRBD1
clone size: many
V gene: TRBV7-9
CDR3 DNA: TGTGCCAGCAGCTTACCAGGGGGCCTAGCCAAAAACATTCAGTACTTC
CDR3 protein: CASSLPGGLAKNIQYF

J gene: TRBJ2-1
D gene: .
clone size: many
V gene: TRBV7-6
CDR3 DNA: TGTGCCAGCAGCCTCGGGACGGACGGCTCGGATGAGCAGTTCTTC
CDR3 protein: CASSLGTDGSDEQFF

J gene: TRBJ1-1
D gene: .
clone size: .
V gene: TRBV6-2/TRBV6-3
CDR3 DNA: TGTGCCAGCAGTCACCGGAGGGCTGAGGCTTTCTTT
CDR3 protein: CASSHRRAEAFF

J gene: TRBJ2-2
D gene: .
clone size: many
V gene: TRBV27
CDR3 DNA: TGTGCCAGCAGTCTCGACAGGCCCAACACCGGGGAGCTGTTTTTT
CDR3 protein: CASSLDRPNTGELFF

J gene: TRBJ2-2
D gene: TRBD1
clone size: many
V gene: TRBV29-1
CDR3 DNA: TGCAGCGTTGGCCCCAGGGACAGGGAGAACACCGGGGAGCTGTTTTTT
CDR3 protein: CSVGPRDRENTGELFF

J gene: TRBJ2-5
D gene: .
clone size: many
V gene: TRBV7-2
CDR3 DNA: TGTGCCAGCAGCCCGGGGTTCTTAGAGACCCAGTACTTC
CDR3 protein: CASSPGFLETQYF

J gene: TRBJ2-2
D gene: TRBD1
clone size: many
V gene: TRBV19
CDR3 DNA: TGTGCCAGTAAAGAGCAAACCGGGACAGCCGGGGAGCTGTTTTTT
CDR3 protein: CASKEQTGTAGELFF

J gene: TRBJ2-5
D gene: .
clone size: many
V gene: TRBV6-2/TRBV6-3
CDR3 DNA: TGTGCCAGCAGTCGCGCGCGTGGGGACGAACAAGAGACCCAGTACTTC
CDR3 protein: CASSRARGDEQETQYF

J gene: TRBJ1-5
D gene: .
clone size: many
V gene: TRBV30
CDR3 DNA: TGTGCCTGGAAGGGGGGCAATCAGCCCCAGCATTTT
CDR3 protein: CAWKGGNQPQHF

J gene: TRBJ2-7
D gene: TRBD1
clone size: many
V gene: TRBV7-2
CDR3 DNA: TGTGCCAGCAGCTTATCTACAGGGGGCTTTTCCCCCTACGAGCAGTACTTC
CDR3 protein: CASSLSTGGFSPYEQYF

J gene: TRBJ1-1
D gene: TRBD1
clone size: few
V gene: TRBV7-9
CDR3 DNA: TGTGCCAGCAGCTTATGGGGACAGGGATGGGCCACTGAAGCTTTCTTT
CDR3 protein: CASSLWGQGWATEAFF

J gene: TRBJ2-3
D gene: .
clone size: many
V gene: TRBV28
CDR3 DNA: TGTGCCAGCAGCGACAGGCGAGAGGCAGATACGCAGTATTTT
CDR3 protein: CASSDRREADTQYF

J gene: TRBJ2-1
D gene: TRBD1
clone size: many
V gene: TRBV19
CDR3 DNA: TGTGCCAGTCACGAACAGGGGATCCCCTACAATGAGCAGTTCTTC
CDR3 protein: CASHEQGIPYNEQFF

J gene: TRBJ2-7
D gene: TRBD1
clone size: few
V gene: TRBV7-9
CDR3 DNA: TGTGCCAGCAGCTTAGAAGGGGACAGCTACGAGCAGTACTTC
CDR3 protein: CASSLEGDSYEQYF

J gene: TRBJ2-1
D gene: .
clone size: many
V gene: TRBV7-2
CDR3 DNA: TGTGCCAGCAGCTTAGCCCCGTGGGGTTTTAATCAGCAGTTCTTC
CDR3 protein: CASSLAPWGFNQQFF

J gene: TRBJ2-5
D gene: TRBD2
clone size: few
V gene: TRBV19
CDR3 DNA: TGTGCCAGTACACTAGCGGGAACCCAGTACTTC
CDR3 protein: CASTLAGTQYF

J gene: TRBJ2-2
D gene: .
clone size: many
V gene: TRBV6-6
CDR3 DNA: TGTGCCAGCACCGACGCGGGCGGGGGCGCGAACACCGGGGAGCTGTTTTTT
CDR3 protein: CASTDAGGGANTGELFF

J gene: TRBJ2-1
D gene: .
clone size: few
V gene: TRBV29-1
CDR3 DNA: TGCAGCGTTGGGCCCCCGAGCTCCTACAATGAGCAGTTCTTC
CDR3 protein: CSVGPPSSYNEQFF

J gene: TRBJ2-3
D gene: .
clone size: many
V gene: TRBV7-2
CDR3 DNA: TGTGCCAGCAGCTTAGCGGGGGGGCGCCCAGATACGCAGTATTTT
CDR3 protein: CASSLAGGRPDTQYF

J gene: TRBJ2-7
D gene: TRBD1
clone size: many
V gene: TRBV28
CDR3 DNA: TGTGCCAGCAGTTCGACAGGGCCTGAGGAGCAGTACTTC
CDR3 protein: CASSSTGPEEQYF

J gene: TRBJ2-7
D gene: .
clone size: many
V gene: TRBV4-3
CDR3 DNA: TGCGCCAGCAGCCAAGAGGATCCGTCCTACGAGCAGTACTTC
CDR3 protein: CASSQEDPSYEQYF

J gene: TRBJ1-1
D gene: .
clone size: .
V gene: TRBV7-9
CDR3 DNA: TGTGCCAGCAGCCACCAGTTTGGACCTAACACTGAAGCTTTCTTT
CDR3 protein: CASSHQFGPNTEAFF

J gene: TRBJ2-7
D gene: TRBD1
clone size: many
V gene: TRBV2
CDR3 DNA: TGTGCCAGCAGTTTCACCTCAGGGGGCGCGTACGAGCAGTACTTC
CDR3 protein: CASSFTSGGAYEQYF

J gene: TRBJ1-1
D gene: TRBD1
clone size: many
V gene: TRBV6-1
CDR3 DNA: TGTGCCAGCAGGGACAGGGGGGACACTGAAGCTTTCTTT
CDR3 protein: CASRDRGDTEAFF

J gene: TRBJ2-2
D gene: TRBD2
clone size: many
V gene: TRBV7-9
CDR3 DNA: TGTGCCAGCAGCTCGACTTTAGCGGGAGCGAACACCGGGGAGCTGTTTTTT
CDR3 protein: CASSSTLAGANTGELFF

J gene: TRBJ1-1
D gene: TRBD1
clone size: many
V gene: TRBV29-1
CDR3 DNA: TGCAGCGTGCACAGGGGGCTGAGCACTGAAGCTTTCTTT
CDR3 protein: CSVHRGLSTEAFF

J gene: TRBJ2-7
D gene: TRBD1
clone size: many
V gene: TRBV29-1
CDR3 DNA: TGCAGCGTTGGGACAGGGATCTCCGAGCAGTACTTC
CDR3 protein: CSVGTGISEQYF

J gene: TRBJ1-2
D gene: TRBD1
clone size: many
V gene: TRBV7-9
CDR3 DNA: TGTGCCAGCAGCCCCAGGACAGGAATGAACTATGGCTACACCTTC
CDR3 protein: CASSPRTGMNYGYTF

J gene: TRBJ2-3
D gene: TRBD1
clone size: few
V gene: TRBV7-3
CDR3 DNA: TGTGCCAGCAGTTTAACAACGGACAGGTCCACAGATACGCAGTATTTT
CDR3 protein: CASSLTTDRSTDTQYF

J gene: TRBJ2-6
D gene: TRBD1
clone size: many
V gene: TRBV4-2
CDR3 DNA: TGTGCCAGCAGCCAAGATGTAGGGACAGGGGGCTCTGGGGCCAACGTCCTGACTTTC
CDR3 protein: CASSQDVGTGGSGANVLTF

J gene: TRBJ2-5
D gene: .
clone size: few
V gene: TRBV20-1
CDR3 DNA: TGCACCGGGGAAGCTTTCGAGACCCAGTACTTC
CDR3 protein: CTGEAFETQYF

J gene: TRBJ2-5
D gene: TRBD2
clone size: many
V gene: TRBV20-1
CDR3 DNA: TGCAGTGCTAGAGATTGGTCTAGCGGGGACCATTTCCAAGAGACCCAGTACTTC
CDR3 protein: CSARDWSSGDHFQETQYF

J gene: TRBJ2-7
D gene: TRBD2
clone size: many
V gene: TRBV23-1
CDR3 DNA: TGCGCCAGCAGTCAATCGTCGGTAGCGGGGGACTCCTACGAGCAGTACTTC
CDR3 protein: CASSQSSVAGDSYEQYF

J gene: TRBJ2-1
D gene: .
clone size: many
V gene: TRBV6-2/TRBV6-3
CDR3 DNA: TGTGCCAGCAAGGCGTACAATGAGCAGTTCTTC
CDR3 protein: CASKAYNEQFF

J gene: TRBJ1-2
D gene: TRBD1
clone size: .
V gene: TRBV11-2
CDR3 DNA: TGTGCCAGCAGCTCCTACTCCGGGCAGGGGGCTGGTAGCTACACCTTC
CDR3 protein: CASSSYSGQGAGSYTF

J gene: TRBJ2-7
D gene: .
clone size: many
V gene: TRBV7-2
CDR3 DNA: TGTGCCAGCAGCATCCCCCTGGGGGAGCAGTACTTC
CDR3 protein: CASSIPLGEQYF

J gene: TRBJ1-5
D gene: TRBD1
clone size: many
V gene: TRBV6-2/TRBV6-3
CDR3 DNA: TGTGCCAGCAGTTACTCTGGGGGACAGAGCAATCAGCCCCAGCATTTT
CDR3 protein: CASSYSGGQSNQPQHF

J gene: TRBJ1-1
D gene: .
clone size: many
V gene: TRBV28
CDR3 DNA: TGTGCCAGCAGTTTCACTGAAGCTTTCTTT
CDR3 protein: CASSFTEAFF

J gene: TRBJ2-1
D gene: .
clone size: many
V gene: TRBV20-1
CDR3 DNA: TGCAGCACTCAGGGGAATGTAAATGAGCAGTTCTTC
CDR3 protein: CSTQGNVNEQFF

J gene: TRBJ1-1
D gene: TRBD1
clone size: many
V gene: TRBV7-2
CDR3 DNA: TGTGCCAGCAGCTCCTCTACGGGACAGGGGATAACTGAAGCTTTCTTT
CDR3 protein: CASSSSTGQGITEAFF

J gene: TRBJ2-2
D gene: .
clone size: many
V gene: TRBV6-2/TRBV6-3
CDR3 DNA: TGTGCCAGCAGTTTGACTAGTTCGGGGGAGCTGTTTTTT
CDR3 protein: CASSLTSSGELFF